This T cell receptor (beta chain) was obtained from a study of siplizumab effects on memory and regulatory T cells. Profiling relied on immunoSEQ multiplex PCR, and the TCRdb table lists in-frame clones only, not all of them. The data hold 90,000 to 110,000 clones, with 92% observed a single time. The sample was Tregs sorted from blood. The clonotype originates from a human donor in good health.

The CDR3 DNA sequence: TGTGCCAGCTCCTTTGGGACAGGTAATGACAATGAGCAGTTCTTC. Translation: CASSFGTGNDNEQFF. The J gene is TRBJ2-1, the V gene TRBV27; 8 bases agree with TRBD1. The CDR3 is 15 residues long. Germline V CDR1 and CDR2: MNHEY, SMNVEV (reference sequence). V lost 8 bases to trimming and J lost 5 bases; unmatched junction nucleotides: 11.